The 18 T cell receptor beta chains reported below all come from one sample, sequenced in a study of Ad26.COV2.S vaccination and SARS-CoV-2 variants. Assay used: immunoSEQ multiplex PCR; TCRdb lists only in-frame clones, some missing. The data hold roughly 140,000 clones, with 86% observed a single time. Sequencing was performed on peripheral blood, taken after recovery from COVID-19. The receptors here all came from a human donor who had recovered from COVID-19.

This clone appeared once. The chain has TRBV7-8 and TRBJ2-2; the match to TRBD1 covers 9 bases. Germline loops: CDR1 SGHVS, CDR2 FQNEAQ. The CDR3 is 18 amino acids. J lost 5 bases, V lost 7 bases, and 17 bases had no gene match. The CDR3 DNA sequence: TGTGCCAGCACCAGCAAAAGGCCCGGACAGGGGAGAACCGGGGAGCTGTTTTTT. Amino acid sequence: CASTSKRPGQGRTGELFF.

The chain employs TRBV5-1 and TRBJ2-1, with D hard to call. The germline V gene encodes CDR1 SGHRS and CDR2 YFSETQ. This CDR3 is 13 amino acids long. V lost 3 bases to trimming and J lost 6 bases, with 10 bases between them. CDR3 DNA: TGCGCCAGCAGCTCCGCGGTGGGCAATGAGCAGTTCTTC. Its translation: CASSSAVGNEQFF.

The chain couples TRBV4-3 to TRBJ1-6, with D uncertain. In germline, CDR1 is LGHNA, CDR2 YSLEER. The CDR3 is made up of 15 amino acids. The V end lost 0 bases, the J end lost 7 bases, and 10 bases lay between the germline ends. CDR3 in DNA: TGCGCCAGCAGCCAAGATGTGGGGTGGAATTCACCCCTCCACTTT. This translates into CASSQDVGWNSPLHF.

The rearrangement joins TRBV4-3 to TRBJ2-2; TRBD2 matches at 8 bases. The germline V gene encodes CDR1 LGHNA and CDR2 YSLEER. V dropped 7 bases and J dropped 1; count of bases not matched to a gene: 2. The CDR3 covers 14 residues. The CDR3 loop reads CASTGGWNTGELFF. CDR3 in DNA: TGCGCCAGCACGGGGGGGTGGAACACCGGGGAGCTGTTTTTT.

The chain uses TRBV12-5 and TRBJ2-2; 8 nucleotides agree with TRBD1. Germline trimming cut 4 bases from V and 4 bases from J; bases unmatched to any gene: 2. The germline V gene encodes CDR1 LGHNT and CDR2 FRNRAP. The CDR3 runs 14 residues. The CDR3 coding sequence is TGTGCTAGTGGTTCGGACAGGGTCACCGGGGAGCTGTTTTTT. It is translated as CASGSDRVTGELFF. The entire variable domain, with the rest obtained from reference TRBV12-5 and TRBJ2-2, is as follows: DARVTQTPRHKVTEMGQEVTMRCQPILGHNTVFWYRQTMMQGLELLAYFRNRAPLDDSGMPKDRFSAEMPDATLATLKIQPSEPRDSAVYFCASGSDRVTGELFFGEGSRLTVL.

V gene TRBV5-6 combines with J gene TRBJ1-1, with 9 bases lining up with TRBD1. Germline trimming cut 4 bases from V and 5 bases from J; bases unmatched to any gene: 9. Germline V gene data show CDR1 as SGHDT and CDR2 as YYEEEE. CDR3 size: 15 residues. The CDR3 region has the DNA TGTGCCAGCAGCACCACAGGGGGCCGGGGTACTGAAGCTTTCTTT. Amino acids: CASSTTGGRGTEAFF.

The rearrangement uses TRBV5-6 and TRBJ2-2; D is uncertain. Between the trimmed V and J ends, which lost 2 bases and 0 bases, there was a span of 11 bases. The CDR3 sequence is 16 residues long. CDR1 and CDR2 (germline): SGHDT, YYEEEE. CDR3 DNA sequence: TGTGCCAGCAGCTTTCGTTTGGGCGCGAACACCGGGGAGCTGTTTTTT. It codes for CASSFRLGANTGELFF.

This chain connects TRBV27 to TRBJ1-1; D is ambiguous. CDR1 is MNHEY, CDR2 SMNVEV, per germline (reference sequence). The CDR3 is 12 amino acids. V gave up 9 bases and J gave up 4 bases, with 12 bases separating them. CDR3: CASWKDGTEAFF. The CDR3 DNA is TGTGCCAGTTGGAAGGACGGCACTGAAGCTTTCTTT.

V usage is TRBV7-9 and J usage is TRBJ2-1; perhaps TRBD2 as D (6 bases). Trimming pared 5 bases from V and 8 bases from J, leaving 19 bases between. The CDR3 has 15 residues. CDR1 and CDR2 from the germline V gene are SEHNR and FQNEAQ (reference sequence). DNA for the CDR3: TGTGCCAGCAGCCTACCGAGACTAGATGATGATGAGCAGTTCTTC. This gives the protein CASSLPRLDDDEQFF. The whole variable domain, remainder taken from reference TRBV7-9 and TRBJ2-1, is DTGVSQNPRHKITKRGQNVTFRCDPISEHNRLYWYRQTLGQGPEFLTYFQNEAQLEKSRLLSDRFSAERPKGSFSTLEIQRTEQGDSAMYLCASSLPRLDDDEQFFGPGTRLTVL.

The chain uses TRBV28 and TRBJ1-5; D remains unclear. In germline, CDR1 is MDHEN, CDR2 SYDVKM. The V and J ends lost 8 bases and 6 bases respectively, with 14 bases between them. This CDR3 has 13 residues. CDR3 DNA: TGTGCCAGCGGCTTACTCTCAGGTCAGCCCCAGCATTTT. It specifies CASGLLSGQPQHF.

The J gene is TRBJ2-7, the V gene TRBV5-6; 8 nucleotides line up with TRBD1. V gave up 4 bases and J gave up 5 bases; unmatched junction bases: 8. This CDR3 has 14 amino acids. Per the germline V gene, CDR1 is SGHDT and CDR2 is YYEEEE. CDR3 residues: CASSGDRGVHEQYF. The CDR3 nucleotides read TGTGCCAGCAGCGGAGACAGGGGTGTCCACGAGCAGTACTTC. The full variable domain, with the rest looked up from reference TRBV5-6 and TRBJ2-7, is DAGVTQSPTHLIKTRGQQVTLRCSPKSGHDTVSWYQQALGQGPQFIFQYYEEEERQRGNFPDRFSGHQFPNYSSELNVNALLLGDSALYLCASSGDRGVHEQYFGPGTRLTVT.

The chain combines TRBV5-6 with TRBJ2-7; D may correspond to TRBD1 or TRBD2 (5 bases each). The CDR3 runs 16 residues. The germline V and J ends were trimmed by 1 base and 1 base, with 15 bases remaining between them. From germline, CDR1 is SGHDT and CDR2 YYEEEE. The CDR3 loop is CASSLWVGEISYEQYF. Written as DNA, the CDR3 is TGTGCCAGCAGCTTGTGGGTGGGGGAAATTTCCTACGAGCAGTACTTC. Together with reference TRBV5-6 and TRBJ2-7, the CDR3 gives the full variable domain: DAGVTQSPTHLIKTRGQQVTLRCSPKSGHDTVSWYQQALGQGPQFIFQYYEEEERQRGNFPDRFSGHQFPNYSSELNVNALLLGDSALYLCASSLWVGEISYEQYFGPGTRLTVT.

The chain joins TRBV14 to TRBJ2-4; no definite D call. Germline V gene data show CDR1 as SGHDN and CDR2 as FVKESK. V was trimmed by 3 bases and J by 0 bases, leaving 3 bases between them. The CDR3 loop spans 13 amino acids. CDR3 loop: CASSHLAKNIQYF. CDR3 coding DNA: TGTGCCAGCAGCCATCTAGCCAAAAACATTCAGTACTTC.

This clone was picked up a small number of times. The chain has TRBV5-5 and TRBJ1-5, with D perhaps TRBD1 (6 bases). The CDR3 is made up of 15 amino acids. Germline assignment: CDR1 SGHKS and CDR2 YYEKEE (reference sequence). Trimming left V 2 bases short and J 2 bases short, with 11 bases between. The CDR3 region is CASSFGGAGNQPQHF. The CDR3 DNA reads TGTGCCAGCAGCTTTGGGGGGGCTGGCAATCAGCCCCAGCATTTT.

This clone was counted only a few times. The rearrangement links TRBV3-1 (or the pseudogene TRBV3-2) to TRBJ1-1; TRBD1 agrees at 11 bases. Germline V gives CDR1 LGHDT, CDR2 YNNKEL (reference sequence). With 1 base clipped from V and 10 bases from J, the junction kept 2 bases outside the gene matches. The CDR3 contains 13 residues. The CDR3 protein is CASSQGGTGGAFF. The CDR3 coding sequence is TGTGCCAGCAGCCAAGGGGGGACAGGGGGAGCTTTCTTT.

The V call is TRBV7-9, the J call TRBJ2-2; D might be TRBD1 (6 bases). V shed 3 bases and J shed 4 bases, with 12 bases lying between them. CDR3 size: 15 residues. Germline assignment: CDR1 SEHNR and CDR2 FQNEAQ (reference sequence). CDR3 region: CASSLTGSGTGELFF. The CDR3 DNA is TGTGCCAGCAGCTTGACAGGTTCGGGCACCGGGGAGCTGTTTTTT.

V gene TRBV6-5 combines with J gene TRBJ1-1; D is possibly TRBD1 (5 bases). V was cut by 2 bases and J by 0 bases, with 13 bases left in between. CDR1 is MNHEY, CDR2 SVGAGI, per germline. CDR3 length: 16 residues. The CDR3 region has the DNA TGTGCCAGCAGTTACAGGGTAGTAGGGGTGAACACTGAAGCTTTCTTT. Residues: CASSYRVVGVNTEAFF.

A single count supports this clone. The chain has TRBV5-4 and TRBJ2-7; no definite D call. The germline V and J ends were trimmed by 0 bases and 2 bases, with 6 bases remaining between them. The germline CDR1 and CDR2 sequences are SGHNT and YYREEE (reference sequence). The length of the CDR3 is 13 residues. Here the CDR3 reads CASSLGGTYEQYF. CDR3 sequence (DNA): TGTGCCAGCAGCTTGGGCGGAACCTACGAGCAGTACTTC.